The 24 T cell receptor beta chains listed next were all sequenced from one sample in a study of T cells in Graves' hyperthyroidism and ophthalmopathy. Researchers amplified the TCR beta CDR3 regions from RNA transcripts. With the HTBI primer set, the TCR CDR3 went through a first round of RT-PCR. MiXCR, run by TCRdb on the multiplex PCR reads, gives a single entry per CDR3 protein. In the table there are 96,000 or so distinct CDR3 sequences, 51% of which are singletons. Specimen: blood. These receptors were obtained from a woman aged 35 to 49 with Graves' hyperthyroidism.

As concerns this clonotype: It is unclear where the CDR3 begins or ends on the DNA, so no DNA is shown, and the CDR3 is as TCRdb lists it. The chain carries TRBV20-1 and TRBJ2-2; the table calls TRBD1, which could not be checked here. Per the germline V gene, CDR1 is DFQATT and CDR2 is SNEGSKA (reference sequence). The CDR3 length equals 14 residues, ends included. The CDR3 loop reads CSATTGRAPGSCFF.

This clonotype has a count of ten or more. The chain couples TRBV7-9 to TRBJ2-5, with a possible D match to TRBD2 (6 bases). V was pared by 3 bases and J by 1 base, with 12 bases between. Germline V gene data show CDR1 as SEHNR and CDR2 as FQNEAQ (reference sequence). The CDR3 totals 15 residues. CDR3 loop: CASSFGGKGQETQYF. The CDR3 DNA reads as TGTGCCAGCAGCTTTGGCGGGAAGGGCCAAGAGACCCAGTACTTC.

The V and J genes are TRBV2 and TRBJ1-4, with a weak D call TRBD1 (5 bases). V was cut by 6 bases and J by 8 bases, with 10 bases left in between. The CDR3 covers 12 residues. Germline lookup yields CDR1 SNHLY and CDR2 FYNNEI. The DNA for the CDR3 is TGTGCCAGCAGCACGGGGGAGGAAAAACTGTTTTTT. Amino acids: CASSTGEEKLFF.

Concerning this clonotype itself: A much larger clone lies a single base off, so this may be a read error. V gene TRBV5-4 combines with J gene TRBJ2-7; 9 bases agree with TRBD2. Per germline, CDR1 SGHNT and CDR2 YYREEE (reference sequence). This CDR3 has 15 residues. CDR3 amino acids: CASGLAQAGGYEQYF. The CDR3 nucleotides read TGTGCCAGCGGCTTGGCACAAGCGGGAGGCTACGAGCAGTACTTC. Supplemented by reference TRBV5-4 and TRBJ2-7, the full variable domain reads ETGVTQSPTHLIKTRGQQVTLRCSSQSGHNTVSWYQQALGQGPQFIFQYYREEENGRGNFPPRFSGLQFPNYSSELNVNALELDDSALYLCASGLAQAGGYEQYFGPGTRLTVT.

This clonotype has at least ten counts. The genes are TRBV5-6 and TRBJ2-2; D is unclear. Germline CDR1 and CDR2: SGHDT and YYEEEE. The CDR3 is 14 residues long. Trimming stripped 7 bases from V and 5 bases from J, with 15 bases between. CDR3 residues: CASYDGPRTGELFF. The DNA of the CDR3 is TGTGCCAGCTATGACGGCCCGAGGACCGGGGAGCTGTTTTTT.

In its sample, this clonotype was seen many times. V and J are TRBV7-2 and TRBJ1-5; TRBD1 might be the D (6 bases). The CDR3 totals 15 residues. Trimming pared 4 bases from V and 4 bases from J, leaving 14 bases between. Looked up from germline, CDR1 is SGHTA and CDR2 is FQGNSA. CDR3 region: CASSYRDGGNQPQHF. The CDR3 DNA reads TGTGCCAGCAGCTACAGGGACGGGGGAAATCAGCCCCAGCATTTT.

This rearrangement joins TRBV2 to TRBJ2-5; weak D call: TRBD1 (6 bases). Per the germline V gene, CDR1 is SNHLY and CDR2 is FYNNEI. The CDR3 spans 13 residues. The V and J ends lost 7 bases and 3 bases respectively, with 12 bases between them. The CDR3 bases are TGTGCCAGCAAGCAGGGGCGGGAAGAGACCCAGTACTTC. Translating it yields CASKQGREETQYF.

This clonotype was observed many times. The CDR3 DNA follows: TGTGCCAGCAGCTTGGGGCAGACATACCCCTACGAGCAGTACTTC. Translating it yields CASSLGQTYPYEQYF. The chain is built from TRBV5-4 and TRBJ2-7; D is undetermined. The CDR3 length is 15 residues. Trimming removed 0 bases from V and 2 bases from J, with 12 bases in between. Germline-derived CDR1 and CDR2 are SGHNT and YYREEE (reference sequence).

This chain links TRBV7-9 with TRBJ2-6; either TRBD1 or TRBD2 may fit D (5 bases each). The CDR3 totals 16 residues. Germline V gene sequence: CDR1 SEHNR, CDR2 FQNEAQ (reference sequence). Trimming removed 5 bases at V and 4 bases at J, with 15 bases between. DNA for the CDR3: TGTGCCAGCAGCCTGTCAGGGACGGGAGGGGCCAACGTCCTGACTTTC. Translating it yields CASSLSGTGGANVLTF.

The V gene is TRBV7-9, the J gene TRBJ1-1; D is perhaps TRBD1 (5 bases). Germline CDR1 reads SEHNR; CDR2 reads FQNEAQ (reference sequence). V dropped 5 bases and J dropped 4 bases, with 17 bases sitting between them. This CDR3 is built from 15 residues. CDR3 loop: CASSRTAGTGTEAFF. The DNA of the CDR3 is TGTGCCAGCAGCCGTACGGCGGGGACGGGCACTGAAGCTTTCTTT.

This clonotype showed up many times. V gene TRBV20-1 combines with J gene TRBJ2-7; TRBD1 agrees at 7 bases. The length of the CDR3 is 14 residues. Germline CDR1 DFQATT, CDR2 SNEGSKA (reference sequence). Trimming at V came to 3 bases and at J to 6 bases, leaving 11 bases not matched to a gene. The CDR3 here is CSASGERRGSEQYF. Written as DNA, the CDR3 is TGCAGTGCTAGCGGTGAGCGCAGGGGGAGCGAGCAGTACTTC.

The rearrangement joins TRBV6-1 to TRBJ1-5, with D unclear. The CDR3 runs 14 residues. Germline CDR1 MNHNS, CDR2 SASEGT. The V end lost 6 bases, the J end lost 5 bases, and 14 bases lay between the germline ends. This chain's CDR3 is CASSLLRVDQPQHF. For the CDR3, the DNA is TGTGCCAGCAGCCTCCTGAGGGTCGATCAGCCCCAGCATTTT.

This clonotype was observed many times. The gene calls are TRBV6-5 and TRBJ2-2; 7 bases are shared with TRBD1. The ends lost 4 bases at V and 4 bases at J; junction bases unmatched: 9. Per the germline V gene, CDR1 is MNHEY and CDR2 is SVGAGI. This CDR3 is built from 16 residues. CDR3 in amino acids: CASSSGTALGTGELFF. The CDR3 DNA is TGTGCCAGCAGTTCCGGGACAGCCTTGGGCACCGGGGAGCTGTTTTTT.

This chain joins TRBV20-1 and TRBJ2-7; 7 bases map to TRBD2. Germline lookup yields CDR1 DFQATT and CDR2 SNEGSKA (reference sequence). The CDR3 is made up of 13 amino acids. J gave up 5 bases and V 6 bases, and 10 bases lay outside the gene matches. The CDR3 spells CSAADSGTDEQYF. The CDR3 bases are TGCAGTGCGGCCGACAGCGGGACTGACGAGCAGTACTTC.

In this sample, this clonotype turned up many times. The rearrangement joins TRBV20-1 to TRBJ2-3; 8 nucleotides line up with TRBD2. Trimming cost V 0 bases and J 2 bases; bases outside gene matches: 7. The germline CDR1 and CDR2 sequences are DFQATT and SNEGSKA (reference sequence). This CDR3 is built from 16 residues. The CDR3 region has the DNA TGCAGTGCTAGAGATGTAGCAGCGGGAGTCACAGATACGCAGTATTTT. The encoded protein is CSARDVAAGVTDTQYF.

Details on this clonotype: One base away lies a much larger clone, so this may be a sequencing read error. The rearrangement joins TRBV4-1 to TRBJ1-5, with D unresolved. Germline V gene data show CDR1 as MGHRA and CDR2 as YSYEKL. The length of the CDR3 is 15 residues. Here the CDR3 reads CASSQDGHRNQLQHF. In DNA, the CDR3 is TGCGCCAGCAGCCAAGACGGCCATCGCAATCAGCTCCAGCATTTT.

CDR3 protein: CASSLEPGTKNTIYF. In DNA form, the CDR3 reads TGTGCCAGCAGCTTAGAGCCAGGGACAAAAAACACCATATATTTT. The rearrangement uses TRBV7-8 and TRBJ1-3; a possible D gene is TRBD1 (6 bases). The CDR3 contains 15 residues. Germline V gene data show CDR1 as SGHVS and CDR2 as FQNEAQ. V was shortened by 1 base and J by 6 bases, with 13 bases between the two germline ends.

This clonotype was counted many times. The chain links TRBV29-1 to TRBJ2-3; maybe TRBD1 (6 bases). This CDR3 has 14 residues. V was shortened by 1 base and J by 4 bases, with 12 bases between the two germline ends. CDR1 is SQVTM, CDR2 ANQGSEA, per germline. CDR3: CSVEGVGAADTQYF. The CDR3 DNA reads as TGCAGCGTTGAAGGTGTGGGGGCGGCAGATACGCAGTATTTT.

The genes are TRBV7-2 and TRBJ2-7; TRBD2 matches 7 bases. Looked up from germline, CDR1 is SGHTA and CDR2 is FQGNSA. Trimming removed 5 bases from V and 2 bases from J; junction bases left unmatched: 6. The CDR3 extends over 14 amino acids. This chain's CDR3 is CASSVESGTYEQYF. CDR3 bases: TGTGCCAGCAGCGTTGAAAGCGGGACCTACGAGCAGTACTTC.

This clonotype was detected many times. This chain links TRBV7-2 with TRBJ1-1, with 7 bases identical to TRBD1. Germline trimming cut 8 bases from V and 3 bases from J; bases unmatched to any gene: 6. The germline V gene has CDR1 SGHTA and CDR2 FQGNSA. The CDR3 totals 13 residues. This CDR3 reads CASHDRAYTEAFF. The DNA for the CDR3 is TGTGCCAGCCACGACAGGGCCTACACTGAAGCTTTCTTT.

There are many counts of this clonotype. The V gene is TRBV12-3 or TRBV12-4, the J gene TRBJ2-3, with D perhaps TRBD1 (5 bases). With 3 bases removed from V and 2 bases from J, the gap between germline ends came to 12 bases. The CDR3 covers 15 residues. The chain's CDR3 is CASSFRGGATDTQYF. DNA of the CDR3: TGTGCCAGCAGTTTTCGTGGTGGGGCCACAGATACGCAGTATTTT.

This sequence joins TRBV25-1 and TRBJ2-7; D is undetermined. V shed 10 bases and J shed 2 bases, with 15 bases lying between them. Germline V gene data show CDR1 as MGHDK and CDR2 as SYGVNS. The CDR3 sequence is 13 residues long. CDR3 nucleotide sequence: TGTGCCACCCTGGCAGATACTACCTACGAGCAGTACTTC. Its protein product is CATLADTTYEQYF.

Concerning this clonotype itself: One base away lies a much larger clone, so this may be a sequencing read error. The rearrangement links TRBV7-8 to TRBJ1-4; the D gene is possibly TRBD1 (5 bases). Germline values: CDR1 SGHVS, CDR2 FQNEAQ. Trimming shortened V by 2 bases and J by 8 bases, and 24 bases separated the two germline ends. The CDR3 extends over 18 amino acids. The CDR3 spells CASSLRQGGWGDGEKLFF. CDR3 nucleotides: TGTGCCAGCAGCTTACGGCAGGGTGGGTGGGGCGATGGGGAAAAACTGTTTTTT. Together with reference TRBV7-8 and TRBJ1-4, the CDR3 gives the full variable domain: GAGVSQSPRYKVAKRGQDVALRCDPISGHVSLFWYQQALGQGPEFLTYFQNEAQLDKSGLPSDRFFAERPEGSVSTLKIQRTQQEDSAVYLCASSLRQGGWGDGEKLFFGSGTQLSVL.

The J gene is TRBJ1-5, the V gene TRBV7-8; D might be TRBD1 (6 bases). Per germline, CDR1 SGHVS and CDR2 FQNEAQ. The V end was cut by 1 base, the J end by 11 bases, with 21 bases between. The CDR3 totals 16 residues. CDR3 protein: CASSLEGTRHQVAQHF. The CDR3, as DNA: TGTGCCAGCAGCTTAGAAGGGACACGGCATCAGGTGGCCCAGCATTTT.